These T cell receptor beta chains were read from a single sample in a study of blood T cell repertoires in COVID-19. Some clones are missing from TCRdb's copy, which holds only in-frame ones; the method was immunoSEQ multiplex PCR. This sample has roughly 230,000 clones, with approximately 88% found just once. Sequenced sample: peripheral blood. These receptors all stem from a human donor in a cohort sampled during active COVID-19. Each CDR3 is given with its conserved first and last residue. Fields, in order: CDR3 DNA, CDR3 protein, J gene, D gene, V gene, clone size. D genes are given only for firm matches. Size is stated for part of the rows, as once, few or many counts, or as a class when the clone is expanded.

CDR3nt: TGTGCCAGCAGTGAATTGGCAGGGCAGAACACTGAAGCTTTCTTT
CDR3aa: CASSELAGQNTEAFF
j_gene: TRBJ1-1
d_gene: .
v_gene: TRBV25-1
abundance: .

CDR3nt: TGTGCCAGCAGCCCGGACGGGGACGAGCAGTACTTC
CDR3aa: CASSPDGDEQYF
j_gene: TRBJ2-7
d_gene: .
v_gene: TRBV9
abundance: once

CDR3nt: TGTGCCTGGAGCCCTCCGGGACTAGCGCAGTTCTTC
CDR3aa: CAWSPPGLAQFF
j_gene: TRBJ2-1
d_gene: TRBD2
v_gene: TRBV30
abundance: .

CDR3nt: TGTGCCAGCAGCTTAGATAGTCGAGTTACGCAGTATTTT
CDR3aa: CASSLDSRVTQYF
j_gene: TRBJ2-3
d_gene: .
v_gene: TRBV7-2
abundance: .

CDR3nt: TGTGCCAGCAGCCTCCGGACAGGGAACACTGAAGCTTTCTTT
CDR3aa: CASSLRTGNTEAFF
j_gene: TRBJ1-1
d_gene: TRBD1
v_gene: TRBV7-2
abundance: .

CDR3nt: TGTGCCAGCAGCTTGGAAACAGGGGGTGAAAAACTGTTTTTT
CDR3aa: CASSLETGGEKLFF
j_gene: TRBJ1-4
d_gene: TRBD1
v_gene: TRBV5-4
abundance: .

CDR3nt: TGTGCCAGCAAGCAAAACACTGAAGCTTTCTTT
CDR3aa: CASKQNTEAFF
j_gene: TRBJ1-1
d_gene: .
v_gene: TRBV28
abundance: .

CDR3nt: TGTGCCAGTAGTATTAGACAGATGAACACTGAAGCTTTCTTT
CDR3aa: CASSIRQMNTEAFF
j_gene: TRBJ1-1
d_gene: .
v_gene: TRBV19
abundance: .

CDR3nt: TGTGCCAGCAGCTTGGACAGCTCCTATGGCTACACCTTC
CDR3aa: CASSLDSSYGYTF
j_gene: TRBJ1-2
d_gene: .
v_gene: TRBV11-2
abundance: .

CDR3nt: TGTGCCAGCAGCCAAGGACTAGCTGGTGAGACCCAGTACTTC
CDR3aa: CASSQGLAGETQYF
j_gene: TRBJ2-5
d_gene: TRBD2
v_gene: TRBV3-1/TRBV3-2
abundance: .

CDR3nt: TGTGCCAGTAGTATGGGGGACTCCTATGGCTACACCTTC
CDR3aa: CASSMGDSYGYTF
j_gene: TRBJ1-2
d_gene: .
v_gene: TRBV19
abundance: .

CDR3nt: TGTGCCAGCAGTGAACTAAGACAGGTCGAGGCTTTCTTT
CDR3aa: CASSELRQVEAFF
j_gene: TRBJ1-1
d_gene: .
v_gene: TRBV6-1
abundance: .

CDR3nt: TGTGCCAGCAGCCCCCCGGAGAGTGGGAATGAGCAGTTCTTC
CDR3aa: CASSPPESGNEQFF
j_gene: TRBJ2-1
d_gene: .
v_gene: TRBV5-6
abundance: .

CDR3nt: TGTGCGAGCACGTTTTTGGAGGGCCCAACAGATACGCAGTATTTT
CDR3aa: CASTFLEGPTDTQYF
j_gene: TRBJ2-3
d_gene: .
v_gene: TRBV28
abundance: .

CDR3nt: TGTGCCAGCAGCTTGCATGGGGCAGGTTTGGACTATGGCTACACCTTC
CDR3aa: CASSLHGAGLDYGYTF
j_gene: TRBJ1-2
d_gene: .
v_gene: TRBV11-2
abundance: .

CDR3nt: TGCGCCAGCAGTTCTGGAGGGAACACCATATATTTT
CDR3aa: CASSSGGNTIYF
j_gene: TRBJ1-3
d_gene: .
v_gene: TRBV5-1
abundance: once

CDR3nt: TGTGCCTGGAGTTCCCCCGGGACTAGGATTGTTTACGAGCAGTACTTC
CDR3aa: CAWSSPGTRIVYEQYF
j_gene: TRBJ2-7
d_gene: TRBD2
v_gene: TRBV30
abundance: once

CDR3nt: TGCGCCAGCAGCCAAGATTTTTGGGGGGGAGGCGAAGCTTTCTTT
CDR3aa: CASSQDFWGGGEAFF
j_gene: TRBJ1-1
d_gene: .
v_gene: TRBV4-3
abundance: once

CDR3nt: TGTGCCAGCAGCTCCCCAGGGAAAACGAACACCGGGGAGCTGTTTTTT
CDR3aa: CASSSPGKTNTGELFF
j_gene: TRBJ2-2
d_gene: .
v_gene: TRBV7-6
abundance: .

CDR3nt: TGTGCCAGCAGTTTACTGGGGGGGCACTCGGGAAACACCATATATTTT
CDR3aa: CASSLLGGHSGNTIYF
j_gene: TRBJ1-3
d_gene: .
v_gene: TRBV7-6
abundance: .

CDR3nt: TGTGCCAGCAGCTCGCCCCGGGAGGGCTTCTCTGGCTACACCTTC
CDR3aa: CASSSPREGFSGYTF
j_gene: TRBJ1-2
d_gene: .
v_gene: TRBV16
abundance: .

CDR3nt: TGTGCCACCAGCAGAAACAGGAATAGCAATCAGCCCCAGCATTTT
CDR3aa: CATSRNRNSNQPQHF
j_gene: TRBJ1-5
d_gene: .
v_gene: TRBV15
abundance: .

CDR3nt: TGTGCCAGCCGGGACAGGGGGCGGGAAAGGGCCGGGAACACTGAAGCTTTCTTT
CDR3aa: CASRDRGRERAGNTEAFF
j_gene: TRBJ1-1
d_gene: TRBD1
v_gene: TRBV2
abundance: few

CDR3nt: TGTGCCAGCAGCCCACTAGCCCGGGAGACCCAGTACTTC
CDR3aa: CASSPLARETQYF
j_gene: TRBJ2-5
d_gene: .
v_gene: TRBV9
abundance: .

CDR3nt: TGTGCCAGCAGCCAAGTTAGTTCCGAGGGAGCTTTCTTT
CDR3aa: CASSQVSSEGAFF
j_gene: TRBJ1-1
d_gene: .
v_gene: TRBV3-1/TRBV3-2
abundance: .

CDR3nt: TGTGCCAGCAGCCGACAGGGGAGAGGGGCCACTGAAGCTTTCTTT
CDR3aa: CASSRQGRGATEAFF
j_gene: TRBJ1-1
d_gene: TRBD1
v_gene: TRBV5-8
abundance: .

CDR3nt: TGTGCCAGCAGTGTGCGTAGCGGGGGCCAAGAGACCCAGTACTTC
CDR3aa: CASSVRSGGQETQYF
j_gene: TRBJ2-5
d_gene: TRBD2
v_gene: TRBV2
abundance: .

CDR3nt: TGCAGCGTCAAGGGACAGGGGGTAGCCTACGAGCAGTACTTC
CDR3aa: CSVKGQGVAYEQYF
j_gene: TRBJ2-7
d_gene: TRBD1
v_gene: TRBV29-1
abundance: .

CDR3nt: TGTGCCTGGAGTGTACCCAGGGAACCCTACGAGCAGTACTTC
CDR3aa: CAWSVPREPYEQYF
j_gene: TRBJ2-7
d_gene: .
v_gene: TRBV30
abundance: many

CDR3nt: TGTGCCACTTCGCGGGGGACTGGCAGAAACATTCAGTACTTC
CDR3aa: CATSRGTGRNIQYF
j_gene: TRBJ2-4
d_gene: TRBD2
v_gene: TRBV6-5
abundance: .

CDR3nt: TGCGCCAGCAGCCAAGTTCCGAGGTCGGTGACTGAAGCTTTCTTT
CDR3aa: CASSQVPRSVTEAFF
j_gene: TRBJ1-1
d_gene: .
v_gene: TRBV4-1
abundance: .

CDR3nt: TGTGCCAGTACGAGAGGGTCAGGGGGCTACGAGCAGTACTTC
CDR3aa: CASTRGSGGYEQYF
j_gene: TRBJ2-7
d_gene: TRBD1
v_gene: TRBV19
abundance: .

CDR3nt: TGCGCCAGCAGCTTGACAGGGGGTGCCTCCACTGAAGCTTTCTTT
CDR3aa: CASSLTGGASTEAFF
j_gene: TRBJ1-1
d_gene: TRBD1
v_gene: TRBV5-1
abundance: .

CDR3nt: TGTGCCGTCAGAAGCACAGATACGCAGTATTTT
CDR3aa: CAVRSTDTQYF
j_gene: TRBJ2-3
d_gene: .
v_gene: TRBV6-7
abundance: .

CDR3nt: TGTGCCAGCAGCCCAAGACAGGCCTACGAGCAGTACTTC
CDR3aa: CASSPRQAYEQYF
j_gene: TRBJ2-7
d_gene: .
v_gene: TRBV7-2
abundance: few

CDR3nt: TGTGCCAGCAGCGCGACAGGGGGGAGCACTGAAGCTTTCTTT
CDR3aa: CASSATGGSTEAFF
j_gene: TRBJ1-1
d_gene: TRBD1
v_gene: TRBV7-2
abundance: once

CDR3nt: TGTGCCAGCAGCCGAACCGGGGAGCGAGGCACTGAAGCTTTCTTT
CDR3aa: CASSRTGERGTEAFF
j_gene: TRBJ1-1
d_gene: .
v_gene: TRBV11-3
abundance: .

CDR3nt: TGTGCCAGCAGGTCCGGGGGGGGCTTCACAGATACGCAGTATTTT
CDR3aa: CASRSGGGFTDTQYF
j_gene: TRBJ2-3
d_gene: TRBD2
v_gene: TRBV6-6
abundance: .

CDR3nt: TGTGCCAGCAGCATCCGGACTAGCGGAACCACAGATACGCAGTATTTT
CDR3aa: CASSIRTSGTTDTQYF
j_gene: TRBJ2-3
d_gene: TRBD2
v_gene: TRBV9
abundance: .

CDR3nt: TGCGCCAGCAGCCAAGATACGAGGGGGCTGTATCAGCCCCAGCATTTT
CDR3aa: CASSQDTRGLYQPQHF
j_gene: TRBJ1-5
d_gene: TRBD1
v_gene: TRBV4-3
abundance: .

CDR3nt: TGCGCCAGCAGCTCACAGGGGATCCAAGAGACCCAGTACTTC
CDR3aa: CASSSQGIQETQYF
j_gene: TRBJ2-5
d_gene: TRBD1
v_gene: TRBV5-1
abundance: .

CDR3nt: TGCGCCAGCAGCCAAACCGGGACTAGGGGAATTTACGAGCAGTACTTC
CDR3aa: CASSQTGTRGIYEQYF
j_gene: TRBJ2-7
d_gene: TRBD2
v_gene: TRBV5-1
abundance: .

CDR3nt: TGTGCCAGCAGTTACTCCGCGCGGGGGCACAATGAGCAGTTCTTC
CDR3aa: CASSYSARGHNEQFF
j_gene: TRBJ2-1
d_gene: .
v_gene: TRBV6-2/TRBV6-3
abundance: .

CDR3nt: TGTGCCAGCAGCTCCGGGACAGACAGCTCCTACGAGCAGTACTTC
CDR3aa: CASSSGTDSSYEQYF
j_gene: TRBJ2-7
d_gene: TRBD1
v_gene: TRBV5-4
abundance: .

CDR3nt: TGCGCCAGCAGCTTTATTGAGGGAGGAGACAATGAGCAGTTCTTC
CDR3aa: CASSFIEGGDNEQFF
j_gene: TRBJ2-1
d_gene: .
v_gene: TRBV5-1
abundance: .

CDR3nt: TGTGCCAGCAGTTCCGGGACAGGGCTCTCTGGGGCCAACGTCCTGACTTTC
CDR3aa: CASSSGTGLSGANVLTF
j_gene: TRBJ2-6
d_gene: TRBD1
v_gene: TRBV28
abundance: .

CDR3nt: TGTGCCAGCAGTTATTACAGCCTCCGCAATCAGCCCCAGCATTTT
CDR3aa: CASSYYSLRNQPQHF
j_gene: TRBJ1-5
d_gene: .
v_gene: TRBV6-2/TRBV6-3
abundance: .

CDR3nt: TGCGCCAGCGGGGCGGGGTGGGGCACAGATACGCAGTATTTT
CDR3aa: CASGAGWGTDTQYF
j_gene: TRBJ2-3
d_gene: .
v_gene: TRBV5-1
abundance: .

CDR3nt: TGTGCCAGCAGTGTTTCCGAGTTAGCGGGTGATCAAGAGACCCAGTACTTC
CDR3aa: CASSVSELAGDQETQYF
j_gene: TRBJ2-5
d_gene: TRBD2
v_gene: TRBV25-1
abundance: .

CDR3nt: TGTGCCAGCAGTTTCCGGAGGAACACTGAAGCTTTCTTT
CDR3aa: CASSFRRNTEAFF
j_gene: TRBJ1-1
d_gene: .
v_gene: TRBV27
abundance: .

CDR3nt: TGTGCCAGCAGCCATAGCGGGAGATACCCTTACAATGAGCAGTTCTTC
CDR3aa: CASSHSGRYPYNEQFF
j_gene: TRBJ2-1
d_gene: TRBD2
v_gene: TRBV3-1/TRBV3-2
abundance: once

CDR3nt: TGTGCCAGCGTGGGGGGACAGGGGGCGTTAGGGGCCAACGTCCTGACTTTC
CDR3aa: CASVGGQGALGANVLTF
j_gene: TRBJ2-6
d_gene: TRBD1
v_gene: TRBV25-1
abundance: .

CDR3nt: TGTGCCAGCAGTCTAATCGGGACTAGCGGGTCCTACAATGAGCAGTTCTTC
CDR3aa: CASSLIGTSGSYNEQFF
j_gene: TRBJ2-1
d_gene: TRBD2
v_gene: TRBV9
abundance: .

CDR3nt: TGTGCCAGTAGTACGGGTCTAGCGGGACTCACAGATACGCAGTATTTT
CDR3aa: CASSTGLAGLTDTQYF
j_gene: TRBJ2-3
d_gene: TRBD2
v_gene: TRBV19
abundance: .

CDR3nt: TGTGCCAGCAGCTTCTCCCCCACAGGGGTGGTTGGCTACACCTTC
CDR3aa: CASSFSPTGVVGYTF
j_gene: TRBJ1-2
d_gene: TRBD1
v_gene: TRBV11-2
abundance: .

CDR3nt: TGTGCCAGCAGCTCCGGGACAGGGTTGCACTACAATGAGCAGTTCTTC
CDR3aa: CASSSGTGLHYNEQFF
j_gene: TRBJ2-1
d_gene: TRBD1
v_gene: TRBV7-2
abundance: .

CDR3nt: TGTGCCAGCAGCCATGACAGGGCCCGAGAGACCCAGTACTTC
CDR3aa: CASSHDRARETQYF
j_gene: TRBJ2-5
d_gene: TRBD1
v_gene: TRBV9
abundance: once

CDR3nt: TGCGCCAGCAGCTTCCGGGACAGGGGGCCAGATACGCAGTATTTT
CDR3aa: CASSFRDRGPDTQYF
j_gene: TRBJ2-3
d_gene: TRBD1
v_gene: TRBV5-1
abundance: .

CDR3nt: TGTGCCAGCAGTTACGGACTAGCGGTCTACGAGCAGTACTTC
CDR3aa: CASSYGLAVYEQYF
j_gene: TRBJ2-7
d_gene: TRBD2
v_gene: TRBV6-2/TRBV6-3
abundance: .

CDR3nt: TGTGCCAGCAGCTCACCAGGGGACCTACGAGAGCAGTACTTC
CDR3aa: CASSSPGDLREQYF
j_gene: TRBJ2-7
d_gene: .
v_gene: TRBV7-9
abundance: .